The TCR beta chain under discussion was sequenced for a study of cytomegalovirus exposure and HLA in healthy donors. These donors, healthy bone marrow donors, were studied. PCR was performed using 60 Vbeta and 13 Jbeta primers. Produced via immunoSEQ multiplex PCR; TCRdb's table is partial and in-frame only. This sample has some 88,000 clones, with 60% to 70% found just once. This clone was seen once. Its antigen is not known. Overall study results and limits: Later analysis suggested most CMV-associated TCR beta chains were HLA-restricted. Earlier findings revealed that most TCR beta V segments proved productive either about 90% or about 30% of the time. Later on, an analysis showed TCR association rates differing by HLA locus, with DRB1 the most and HLA-C the fewest.

CDR1 is SGHTA, CDR2 FQGNSA, per germline. V trimming: 6 bases; J trimming: 0 bases; junction bases outside the gene matches: 7. This CDR3 contains 16 residues. The chain uses TRBV7-2 and TRBJ2-3; 9 bases line up with TRBD2. Sequences were obtained from PBMCs. The sequence derives from a woman aged 25 to 39 in good health and CMV-seronegative. CDR3 coding DNA: TGTGCCAGCAGATCCGGGACTAGCATAAGCACAGATACGCAGTATTTT. Translated: CASRSGTSISTDTQYF.